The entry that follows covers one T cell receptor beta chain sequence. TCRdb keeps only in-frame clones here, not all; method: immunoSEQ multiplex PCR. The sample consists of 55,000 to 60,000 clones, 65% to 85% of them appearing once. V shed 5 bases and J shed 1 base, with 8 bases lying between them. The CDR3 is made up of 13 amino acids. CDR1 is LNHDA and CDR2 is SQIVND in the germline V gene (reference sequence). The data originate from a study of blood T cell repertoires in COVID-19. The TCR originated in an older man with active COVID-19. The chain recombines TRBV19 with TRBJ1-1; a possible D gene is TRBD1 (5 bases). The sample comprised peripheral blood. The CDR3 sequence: CASSYQGNTEAFF. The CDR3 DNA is TGTGCCAGTAGTTACCAGGGGAACACTGAAGCTTTCTTT.